One and the same sample provided the 10 T cell receptor beta chains below, sequenced in a study of pediatric ulcerative colitis. Rectal tissue came from one to two pinch biopsies taken at colonoscopy. Here immunoSEQ multiplex PCR was the method, and the copy in TCRdb shows in-frame clones only, minus some. The data contain roughly 19,000 clones, around 74% of them singletons. The sample comprised gut tissue. All receptors come from a boy aged 5-17 years with moderate ulcerative colitis.

This chain joins TRBV6-5 and TRBJ1-5, with 7 bases lining up with TRBD1. The CDR3 sequence is 15 residues long. Germline CDR1 and CDR2: MNHEY and SVGAGI. Trimming at V came to 5 bases and at J to 7 bases, leaving 11 bases not matched to a gene. The CDR3, as DNA: TGTGCCAGCAGTCGTACAGGGGACCCGGGCCAGCCCCAGCATTTT. Protein product: CASSRTGDPGQPQHF.

This sequence joins TRBV2 and TRBJ1-4; no clear D. V lost 8 bases and J 0 bases, leaving 10 bases between the germline ends. CDR1 is SNHLY and CDR2 is FYNNEI in the germline V gene. The CDR3 is 14 amino acids. The CDR3 loop reads CASLADATNEKLFF. Written as DNA, the CDR3 is TGTGCCAGCCTCGCGGACGCAACTAATGAAAAACTGTTTTTT.

V usage is TRBV9 and J usage is TRBJ1-2; D unresolved. The CDR3 runs to 15 residues. V lost 4 bases and J lost 5, with 18 bases in between. CDR1 is SGDLS, CDR2 YYNGEE, per germline. CDR3: CASSFGGGWTYGYTF. The DNA of the CDR3 is TGTGCCAGCAGCTTCGGAGGAGGGTGGACTTATGGCTACACCTTC. Filled out from reference TRBV9 and TRBJ1-2, the complete variable domain reads DSGVTQTPKHLITATGQRVTLRCSPRSGDLSVYWYQQSLDQGLQFLIQYYNGEERAKGNILERFSAQQFPDLHSELNLSSLELGDSALYFCASSFGGGWTYGYTFGSGTRLTVV.

This chain links TRBV7-8 with TRBJ2-1; 13 bases agree with TRBD2. CDR3 length equals 15 residues. The germline gives CDR1 SGHVS, CDR2 FQNEAQ. V was clipped by 5 bases and J by 8 bases; unmatched bases: 6. In DNA, the CDR3 is TGTGCCAGCAGCGCACTAGCGGGAGGGCCCTATGAGCAGTTCTTC. Residues: CASSALAGGPYEQFF.

The chain has TRBV28 and TRBJ2-3; tentatively, D is TRBD2 (6 bases). Trimming stripped 6 bases from V and 2 bases from J, with 15 bases between. Germline values: CDR1 MDHEN, CDR2 SYDVKM. The CDR3 contains 15 residues. The CDR3 here is CASSIDGGVTDTQYF. In DNA form, the CDR3 reads TGTGCCAGCAGCATAGATGGAGGGGTCACAGATACGCAGTATTTT.

This clone was seen a few times. The CDR3 DNA is TGTGCCAGCAGTGACGAGCGGGAGGGGAATACCTACGAGCAGTACTTC. It codes for CASSDEREGNTYEQYF. V and J are TRBV27 and TRBJ2-7; 10 positions match TRBD2. The CDR3 totals 16 residues. V shed 5 bases and J 2 bases; nucleotides not matched to a gene: 9. Germline V gene data show CDR1 as MNHEY and CDR2 as SMNVEV (reference sequence).

The rearrangement links TRBV9 to TRBJ2-1; possibly TRBD1 or TRBD2 for D (6 bases each). The V and J ends lost 4 bases and 7 bases respectively, with 21 bases between them. CDR1 and CDR2 (germline): SGDLS, YYNGEE. The CDR3 is made up of 16 amino acids. Here the CDR3 reads CASSPRLGGNWNEQFF. The CDR3 coding sequence is TGTGCCAGCAGCCCAAGACTAGGGGGGAACTGGAATGAGCAGTTCTTC.

The chain combines TRBV5-1 with TRBJ2-3; a weak D match, TRBD2 (6 bases). CDR1 and CDR2 (germline): SGHRS, YFSETQ. Trimming removed 0 bases at V and 9 bases at J, with 14 bases between. This CDR3 region has 14 residues. The CDR3 region is CASSLAGTPQTQYF. CDR3 coding DNA: TGCGCCAGCAGCTTGGCCGGGACTCCACAGACGCAGTATTTT.

The J gene is TRBJ2-7, the V gene TRBV30, with D possibly TRBD2 on 5 matching bases. The CDR3 sequence is 15 residues long. The V gene's germline CDR1 is GTSNPN and CDR2 SVGIG (reference sequence). With 1 base removed from V and 3 bases from J, the gap between germline ends came to 16 bases. DNA of the CDR3: TGTGCCTGGAGTGGGTTATCGGACTCTTACTACGAGCAGTACTTC. It yields the protein CAWSGLSDSYYEQYF. Full variable domain (outside the CDR3, taken from reference TRBV30 and TRBJ2-7): SQTIHQWPATLVQPVGSPLSLECTVEGTSNPNLYWYRQAAGRGLQLLFYSVGIGQISSEVPQNLSASRPQDRQFILSSKKLLLSDSGFYLCAWSGLSDSYYEQYFGPGTRLTVT.

V gene TRBV5-1 combines with J gene TRBJ1-1, with TRBD1 as a possible D gene (5 bases). Trimming cost V 1 base and J 0 bases, with 7 bases left between them. CDR1 and CDR2 from the germline V gene are SGHRS and YFSETQ. CDR3 length equals 14 residues. CDR3 loop: CASSLTGLNTEAFF. The CDR3 nucleotides are TGCGCCAGCAGCTTGACAGGACTGAACACTGAAGCTTTCTTT.